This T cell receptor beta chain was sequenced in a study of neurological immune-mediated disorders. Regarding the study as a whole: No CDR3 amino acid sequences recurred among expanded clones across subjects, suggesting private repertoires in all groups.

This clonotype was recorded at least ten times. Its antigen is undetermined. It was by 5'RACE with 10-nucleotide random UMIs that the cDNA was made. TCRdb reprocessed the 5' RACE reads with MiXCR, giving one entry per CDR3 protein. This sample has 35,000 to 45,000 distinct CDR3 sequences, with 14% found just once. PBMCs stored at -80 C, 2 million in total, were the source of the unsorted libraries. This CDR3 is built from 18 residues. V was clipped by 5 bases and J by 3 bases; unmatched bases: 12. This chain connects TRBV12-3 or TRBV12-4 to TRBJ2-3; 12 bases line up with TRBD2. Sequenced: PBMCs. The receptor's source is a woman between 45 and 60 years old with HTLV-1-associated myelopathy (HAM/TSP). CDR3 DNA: TGTGCCAGCAGTCCCCCATTTCTAGCGGGGGGGCTTACAGATACGCAGTATTTT. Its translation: CASSPPFLAGGLTDTQYF.